What follows are 25 T cell receptor beta chains derived from one specimen sequenced in a study of T cells in localized non-small cell lung cancer. Clones were read by immunoSEQ multiplex PCR, and TCRdb kept only the in-frame ones, dropping some. The data hold around 48,000 clones, with roughly 80% observed a single time. Sequences were derived from peripheral blood, sampled before any cancer treatment. The receptor set was obtained from a man aged 40 to 70 with stage I squamous cell lung carcinoma.

The chain links TRBV4-1 to TRBJ2-5; D might be TRBD1 or TRBD2, each matching 5 bases. The CDR3 sequence is 16 residues long. Germline V gives CDR1 MGHRA, CDR2 YSYEKL. V was pared by 0 bases and J by 5 bases, with 16 bases between. CDR3 bases: TGCGCCAGCAGCCAAGATGGAGAGGGGCCGGGGGAGACCCAGTACTTC. This encodes CASSQDGEGPGETQYF.

This rearrangement joins TRBV21-1 to TRBJ2-5; whether TRBD1, the table's D call, matches the DNA was not checked. TRBV21-1 is designated a pseudogene. CDR3 length: 15 amino acids. This CDR3 is CASSKRKSQLETQYF. As DNA, the CDR3 is TGTGCCAGCAGCAAAAGGAAGTCACAGTTAGAGACCCAGTACTTC.

The CDR3 DNA is TGTGCCAGCAGTGAAGGGCAGGGGGAATATGGCTACACCTTC. This translates into CASSEGQGEYGYTF. The genes are TRBV6-5 and TRBJ1-2, with TRBD1 matching 7 bases. Germline CDR1 reads MNHEY; CDR2 reads SVGAGI. The junction had 8 bases not matched to a gene; V was cut back by 5 bases and J by 5 bases. The CDR3 consists of 14 residues.

The V gene is TRBV7-3, the J gene TRBJ2-3; the match to TRBD2 covers 12 bases. Germline V gene sequence: CDR1 SGHTA, CDR2 FQGTGA. This CDR3 comprises 14 residues. Losses at the gene ends were 3 bases for V and 6 bases for J; bases not matched to a gene: 1. The CDR3 here is CASSFGTSGDTQYF. The CDR3 DNA reads as TGTGCCAGCAGCTTCGGGACTAGCGGGGATACGCAGTATTTT.

The CDR3 sequence is CASSWDRGNEQFF. CDR3 coding DNA: TGTGCCAGCAGCTGGGACAGGGGCAATGAGCAGTTCTTC. This chain links TRBV11-2 with TRBJ2-1; 10 bases are a match to TRBD1. Trimming cost V 4 bases and J 6 bases; bases outside gene matches: 0. The CDR3 is 13 amino acids. Germline V gene lookup returns CDR1 SGHAT and CDR2 FQNNGV.

CDR3 residues: CASSIGGRRTEAFF. CDR3 in DNA: TGTGCCAGTAGTATCGGGGGGCGCAGGACTGAAGCTTTCTTT. This chain joins TRBV19 and TRBJ1-1, with TRBD1 as a possible D gene (6 bases). Germline CDR1 reads LNHDA; CDR2 reads SQIVND (reference sequence). The ends were cut back, 3 bases at V and 5 bases at J, with 13 bases in the middle. This CDR3 has 14 amino acids.

The chain has TRBV25-1 and TRBJ1-1, with D perhaps TRBD1 (5 bases). Germline V lookup: CDR1 MGHDK, CDR2 SYGVNS. V lost 2 bases and J 2 bases, leaving 18 bases between the germline ends. The CDR3 length is 17 residues. CDR3 amino acids: CASSESWGPSVNTEAFF. CDR3 in DNA: TGTGCCAGCAGTGAAAGTTGGGGACCTTCGGTCAACACTGAAGCTTTCTTT.

The chain employs TRBV11-3 and TRBJ2-3; TRBD2 aligns across 10 bases. Germline V gene sequence: CDR1 SGHNT, CDR2 YENEEA. This CDR3 is built from 15 residues. Germline trimming cut 1 base from V and 3 bases from J; bases unmatched to any gene: 1. CDR3 in amino acids: CASSLGTSGTDTQYF. The CDR3 nucleotides are TGTGCCAGCAGCTTAGGGACTAGCGGTACAGATACGCAGTATTTT.

The chain combines TRBV19 with TRBJ1-6, with D perhaps TRBD1 (6 bases). CDR3 length: 15 amino acids. Trimming left V 5 bases short and J 5 bases short, with 13 bases between. CDR1 is LNHDA, CDR2 SQIVND, per germline (reference sequence). This CDR3 is CASSARQGNNSPLHF. In DNA, the CDR3 is TGTGCCAGTAGTGCCCGGCAGGGGAATAATTCACCCCTCCACTTT.

This chain links TRBV6-1 with TRBJ1-6, with TRBD1 identical over 7 bases. Germline CDR1 MNHNS, CDR2 SASEGT. After removal of 7 bases from V and 6 bases from J, the junction contained 6 bases not matched to a gene. This CDR3 has 14 residues. This CDR3 reads CASTYRGGNSPLHF. In DNA, the CDR3 is TGTGCCAGCACCTACAGGGGAGGTAATTCACCCCTCCACTTT.

The chain uses TRBV9 and TRBJ2-3; 9 bases line up with TRBD2. This CDR3 is 16 amino acids long. CDR1 and CDR2 from the germline V gene are SGDLS and YYNGEE. V was clipped by 0 bases and J by 6 bases; unmatched bases: 8. CDR3 sequence reads: CASSVGNSGGGDTQYF. The CDR3 DNA sequence: TGTGCCAGCAGCGTAGGTAATAGCGGGGGCGGGGATACGCAGTATTTT.

This clone was counted a single time. V gene TRBV6-5 combines with J gene TRBJ2-7; D not resolved. Between the trimmed V and J ends, which lost 8 bases and 7 bases, there was a span of 15 bases. The length of the CDR3 is 12 residues. The germline V gene encodes CDR1 MNHEY and CDR2 SVGAGI. The CDR3 DNA is TGTGCCAGCGGATCTCGAGAAGGGGAGCAGTACTTC. This encodes CASGSREGEQYF.

The chain has TRBV7-9 and TRBJ2-3; D tentatively fits TRBD1 or TRBD2 (5 bases each). The CDR3 is 14 amino acids. V dropped 5 bases and J dropped 2 bases, with 11 bases sitting between them. Germline CDR1 and CDR2: SEHNR and FQNEAQ (reference sequence). Here the CDR3 reads CASSLSGPTDTQYF. For the CDR3, the DNA is TGTGCCAGCAGCCTCTCGGGGCCCACAGATACGCAGTATTTT. Using reference TRBV7-9 and TRBJ2-3 for the parts outside the CDR3, the full variable domain is DTGVSQNPRHKITKRGQNVTFRCDPISEHNRLYWYRQTLGQGPEFLTYFQNEAQLEKSRLLSDRFSAERPKGSFSTLEIQRTEQGDSAMYLCASSLSGPTDTQYFGPGTRLTVL.

The chain employs TRBV7-6 and TRBJ1-1; D not resolved. This CDR3 comprises 15 residues. Germline-derived CDR1 and CDR2 are SGHVS and FNYEAQ. Trimming removed 5 bases from V and 1 base from J, with 14 bases in between. The CDR3 sequence: CASSLGRIPNTEAFF. CDR3 in DNA: TGTGCCAGCAGCCTCGGGAGGATTCCGAACACTGAAGCTTTCTTT.

Only one count was recorded for this clone. The conserved final phenylalanine or tryptophan is absent from the CDR3, which likely points to a read error. V and J are TRBV30 and TRBJ2-7, with TRBD1 matching over 10 bases. V shed 0 bases and J 2 bases; nucleotides not matched to a gene: 10. This CDR3 comprises 17 residues. The V gene's germline CDR1 is GTSNPN and CDR2 SVGIG (reference sequence). CDR3 sequence: CAWSVIWGQGSAYEQYL. In DNA form, the CDR3 reads TGTGCCTGGAGTGTAATTTGGGGACAGGGGTCGGCCTACGAGCAGTACCTC.

In its sample, this clone was seen many times. This chain links TRBV7-8 with TRBJ1-1, with a tentative D call TRBD1 (5 bases). The CDR3 has 12 amino acids. Germline V gene data show CDR1 as SGHVS and CDR2 as FQNEAQ. With 3 bases removed from V and 6 bases from J, the gap between germline ends came to 8 bases. The CDR3 nucleotides are TGTGCCAGCAGCTTGGGGACCTCTGAAGCTTTCTTT. Residues: CASSLGTSEAFF.

The rearrangement links TRBV5-4 to TRBJ2-3, with 9 bases identical to TRBD2. With V trimmed by 1 base and J by 5 bases, 8 bases remained unmatched. The V gene's germline CDR1 is SGHNT and CDR2 YYREEE (reference sequence). The CDR3 consists of 16 residues. The CDR3 nucleotides read TGTGCCAGCAGCTTGCCTAGGGTTAGCGGGAGAGATACGCAGTATTTT. This codes for CASSLPRVSGRDTQYF. Full variable domain (outside the CDR3, taken from reference TRBV5-4 and TRBJ2-3): ETGVTQSPTHLIKTRGQQVTLRCSSQSGHNTVSWYQQALGQGPQFIFQYYREEENGRGNFPPRFSGLQFPNYSSELNVNALELDDSALYLCASSLPRVSGRDTQYFGPGTRLTVL.

J is TRBJ1-4 and V is TRBV25-1; tentative D call: TRBD1 (6 bases). CDR3 size: 14 residues. The germline gives CDR1 MGHDK, CDR2 SYGVNS. Trimming cost V 2 bases and J 7 bases, with 11 bases left between them. CDR3 loop: CASSERGGSEKLFF. The DNA for the CDR3 is TGTGCCAGCAGTGAACGAGGGGGAAGTGAAAAACTGTTTTTT.

The chain links TRBV5-6 to TRBJ1-4; 9 positions agree with TRBD1. Germline assignment: CDR1 SGHDT and CDR2 YYEEEE. The CDR3 has 15 residues. V was pared by 4 bases and J by 5 bases, with 6 bases of the junction left unmatched. In DNA, the CDR3 is TGTGCCAGCAGCGCAAGACAGGGGGAGAATGAAAAACTGTTTTTT. Amino acid sequence: CASSARQGENEKLFF.

The rearrangement links TRBV28 to TRBJ1-5; the match to TRBD1 covers 7 bases. Germline trimming cut 5 bases from V and 2 bases from J; bases unmatched to any gene: 9. The CDR3 length is 16 residues. Germline V CDR1 and CDR2: MDHEN, SYDVKM. The CDR3 is CASSPPRQGGNQPQHF. CDR3 bases: TGTGCCAGCAGTCCGCCCCGACAGGGTGGCAATCAGCCCCAGCATTTT.

V gene TRBV6-6 combines with J gene TRBJ2-7; 8 nucleotides match TRBD1. CDR3 length: 14 residues. After removal of 4 bases from V and 5 bases from J, the junction contained 7 bases not matched to a gene. CDR1 and CDR2 from the germline V gene are MNHNY and SVGAGI (reference sequence). CDR3 DNA sequence: TGTGCCAGCAGTTCGGGACAGGCTCACGACGAGCAGTACTTC. Its protein product is CASSSGQAHDEQYF.

V usage is TRBV11-2 and J usage is TRBJ2-3; perhaps TRBD2 as D (6 bases). Trimming left V 1 base short and J 7 bases short, with 6 bases between. The germline V gene encodes CDR1 SGHAT and CDR2 FQNNGV. The CDR3 extends over 12 amino acids. CDR3 sequence reads: CASSLGGNTQYF. In DNA, the CDR3 is TGTGCCAGCAGCTTAGGCGGGAATACGCAGTATTTT.

This chain uses TRBV11-3 with TRBJ2-1; 10 nucleotides line up with TRBD2. The CDR3 spans 15 residues. Germline-derived CDR1 and CDR2 are SGHNT and YENEEA. V shed 3 bases, J shed 8 bases, and the junction held 7 bases outside the gene matches. For the CDR3, the DNA is TGTGCCAGCAGCTTCCAGCGGGGGGGCCAGGATGAGCAGTTCTTC. Translated, it gives CASSFQRGGQDEQFF.

V gene TRBV11-3 combines with J gene TRBJ2-2; no definite D call. V gave up 0 bases and J gave up 7 bases, with 6 bases separating them. The germline gives CDR1 SGHNT, CDR2 YENEEA. The CDR3 is made up of 13 amino acids. The CDR3 spells CASSLEQHGELFF. In DNA, the CDR3 is TGTGCCAGCAGCTTAGAGCAGCACGGGGAGCTGTTTTTT.

V and J are TRBV28 and TRBJ2-2; TRBD1 matches at 9 bases. Germline lookup yields CDR1 MDHEN and CDR2 SYDVKM. The CDR3 length is 15 residues. With V trimmed by 6 bases and J by 6 bases, 8 bases remained unmatched. For the CDR3, the DNA is TGTGCCAGCAGGCCCGGGACAGGGCGTCCCGGGGAGCTGTTTTTT. As protein: CASRPGTGRPGELFF.